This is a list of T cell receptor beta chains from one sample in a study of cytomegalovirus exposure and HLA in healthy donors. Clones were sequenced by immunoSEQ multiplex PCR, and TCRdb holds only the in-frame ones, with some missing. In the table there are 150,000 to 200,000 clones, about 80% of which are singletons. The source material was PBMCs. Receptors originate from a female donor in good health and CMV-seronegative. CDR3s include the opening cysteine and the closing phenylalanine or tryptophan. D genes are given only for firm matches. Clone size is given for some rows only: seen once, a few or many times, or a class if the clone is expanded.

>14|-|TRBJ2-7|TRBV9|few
TGTGCCAGCAGCGTAGGGACAGCGACCTACGAGCAGTACTTC
CASSVGTATYEQYF
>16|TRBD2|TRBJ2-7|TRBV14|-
TGTGCCAGCAGCCAAGTGGCGGGGGGCTGGGGTTCCGAGCAGTACTTC
CASSQVAGGWGSEQYF
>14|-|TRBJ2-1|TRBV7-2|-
TGTGCCAGCAGCTTAAAAACAGTCTACAATGAGCAGTTCTTC
CASSLKTVYNEQFF
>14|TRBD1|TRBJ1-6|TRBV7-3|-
TGTGCCAGCAGCTCGACAGGGGGGAGTTCACCCCTCCACTTT
CASSSTGGSSPLHF
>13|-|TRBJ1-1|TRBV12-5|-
TGTGCTAGTGGTCCGGAACGGGGCACTGAAGCTTTCTTT
CASGPERGTEAFF
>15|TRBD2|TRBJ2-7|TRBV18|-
TGTGCCAGCTCAACGGGACTAGCGGGGTCCTACGAGCAGTACTTC
CASSTGLAGSYEQYF
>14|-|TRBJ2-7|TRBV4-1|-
TGCGCCAGCAGCCAACCGGGGGTTCGGTACGAGCAGTACTTC
CASSQPGVRYEQYF
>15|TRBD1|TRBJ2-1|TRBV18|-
TGTGCCAGCTCACCGCCGGGACAGCCGACGGGTGAGCAGTTCTTC
CASSPPGQPTGEQFF
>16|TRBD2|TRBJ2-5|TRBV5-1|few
TGCGCCAGCAGCTTGGGGGGGACTAGCGCCTTGGAGACCCAGTACTTC
CASSLGGTSALETQYF
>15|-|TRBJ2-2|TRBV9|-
TGTGCCAGCAGCGCTCCACAGGGGGGGGCCGGGGAGCTGTTTTTT
CASSAPQGGAGELFF
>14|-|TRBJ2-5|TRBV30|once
TGTGCCTGGAGTGTAGACGGGGGTCAAGAGACCCAGTACTTC
CAWSVDGGQETQYF
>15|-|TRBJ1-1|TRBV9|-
TGTGCCAGCAGCGTAGAGGGGACAAGGAACACTGAAGCTTTCTTT
CASSVEGTRNTEAFF
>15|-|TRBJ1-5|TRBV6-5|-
TGTGCCAGCAGTGGTACCGGGAGGCGCAATCAGCCCCAGCATTTT
CASSGTGRRNQPQHF
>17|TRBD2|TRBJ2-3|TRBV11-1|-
TGTGCCAGCAGCTTAGTATCGGGCGGGGGGAGCACAGATACGCAGTATTTT
CASSLVSGGGSTDTQYF
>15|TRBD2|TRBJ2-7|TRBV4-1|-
TGCGCCAGCAGCCAAGGGGGAGCGGGGGGATACGAGCAGTACTTC
CASSQGGAGGYEQYF
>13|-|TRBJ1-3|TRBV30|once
TGTGCCTGGAGTGTAAGCCTTAGAAACACCATATATTTT
CAWSVSLRNTIYF
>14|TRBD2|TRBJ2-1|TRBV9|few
TGTGCCAGCAGCGCGAGCGGGACGGGTAATGAGCAGTTCTTC
CASSASGTGNEQFF